This T cell receptor beta chain was observed in a study of T cell clonotyping in hematopoietic cell transplantation. Repertoires were generated with immunoSEQ multiplex PCR, while TCRdb's copy carries only in-frame clones and drops some. The table shows more than 15,000 clones, with about nine tenths occurring only once. Remarks on this clone: Antigen specificity is unknown.

Points from the study as a whole: Graft donor and pretransplant recipient Inverse Simpson Index values predicted broader posttransplant TCR diversity. CD4 and CD8 repertoire contributions could not be separated without sorting. At the given depth, recipient repertoires were over 95% de novo clonotypes. Recipient TCR diversity dropped after transplant; expanded clonotypes rose from day 30 to 180.

V was pared by 2 bases and J by 7 bases, with 10 bases of the junction left unmatched. The CDR3 sequence is 15 residues long. CDR1 is LGHNA and CDR2 is YSLEER in the germline V gene. Sequencing input: peripheral blood mononuclear cells. The gene calls are TRBV4-3 and TRBJ1-2, with 7 nucleotides matching TRBD1. The source is a man aged 35 to 55 in good health. Some clones in this sample may be carry-over from other donors' samples. In DNA, the CDR3 is TGCGCCAGCAGCCAAAAATTAGGGGGCGCGGGTGGCTACACCTTC. This sequence encodes CASSQKLGGAGGYTF.